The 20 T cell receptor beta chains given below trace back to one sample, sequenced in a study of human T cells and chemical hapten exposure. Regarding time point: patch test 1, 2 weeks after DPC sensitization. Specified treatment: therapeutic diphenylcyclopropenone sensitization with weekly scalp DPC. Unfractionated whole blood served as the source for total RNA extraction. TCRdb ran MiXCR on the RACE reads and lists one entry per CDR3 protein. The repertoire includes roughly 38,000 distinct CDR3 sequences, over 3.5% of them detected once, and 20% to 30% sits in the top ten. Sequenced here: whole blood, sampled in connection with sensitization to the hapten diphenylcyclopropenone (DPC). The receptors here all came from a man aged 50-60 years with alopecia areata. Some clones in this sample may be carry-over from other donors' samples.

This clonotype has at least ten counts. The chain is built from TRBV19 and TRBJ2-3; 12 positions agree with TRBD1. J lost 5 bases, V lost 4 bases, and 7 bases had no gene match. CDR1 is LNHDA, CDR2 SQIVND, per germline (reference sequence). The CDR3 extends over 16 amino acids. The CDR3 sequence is CASSTLGTGGRDTQYF. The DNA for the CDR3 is TGTGCCAGTAGTACCCTAGGGACAGGGGGCCGAGATACGCAGTATTTT.

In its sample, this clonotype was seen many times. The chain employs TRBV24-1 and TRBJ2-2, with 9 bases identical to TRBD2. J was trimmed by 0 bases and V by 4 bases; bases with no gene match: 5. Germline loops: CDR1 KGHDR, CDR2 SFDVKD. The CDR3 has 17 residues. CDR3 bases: TGTGCCACCAGTGACGGGACTAGCAGATCGAACACCGGGGAGCTGTTTTTT. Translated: CATSDGTSRSNTGELFF.

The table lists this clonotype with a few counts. CDR3 region: CASSIGRGRAIGNEQFF. DNA for the CDR3: TGTGCCAGTAGTATAGGGCGAGGGAGGGCCATCGGCAATGAGCAGTTCTTC. V gene TRBV19 combines with J gene TRBJ2-1; 7 bases match TRBD2. This CDR3 is built from 17 residues. With 1 base clipped from V and 6 bases from J, the junction kept 12 bases outside the gene matches. Germline CDR1 is LNHDA and CDR2 is SQIVND (reference sequence).

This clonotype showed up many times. CDR3 protein: CASSSMGAGRNEQFF. The DNA for the CDR3 is TGTGCCAGCAGCTCCATGGGTGCTGGGAGGAATGAGCAGTTCTTC. The genes are TRBV7-2 and TRBJ2-1; tentative D call: TRBD2 (6 bases). Germline assignment: CDR1 SGHTA and CDR2 FQGNSA. This CDR3 is built from 15 residues. V shed 4 bases and J shed 7 bases, with 17 bases lying between them.

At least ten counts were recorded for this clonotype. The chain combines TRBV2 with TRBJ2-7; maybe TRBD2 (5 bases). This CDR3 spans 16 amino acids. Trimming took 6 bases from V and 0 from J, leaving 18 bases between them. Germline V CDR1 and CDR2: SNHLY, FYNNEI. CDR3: CASREDLSASSYEQYF. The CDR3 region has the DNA TGTGCCAGCAGGGAGGATCTCTCGGCGAGCTCCTACGAGCAGTACTTC.

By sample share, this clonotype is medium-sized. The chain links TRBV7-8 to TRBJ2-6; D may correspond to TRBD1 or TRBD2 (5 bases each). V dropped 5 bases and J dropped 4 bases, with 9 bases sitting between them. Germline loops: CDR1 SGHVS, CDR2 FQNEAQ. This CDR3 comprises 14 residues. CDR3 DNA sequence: TGTGCCAGCAGCCCCAGGGAGGGGGCCAACGTCCTGACTTTC. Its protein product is CASSPREGANVLTF. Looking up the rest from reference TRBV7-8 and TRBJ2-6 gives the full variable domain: GAGVSQSPRYKVAKRGQDVALRCDPISGHVSLFWYQQALGQGPEFLTYFQNEAQLDKSGLPSDRFFAERPEGSVSTLKIQRTQQEDSAVYLCASSPREGANVLTFGAGSRLTVL.

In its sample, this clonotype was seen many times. The CDR3 DNA follows: TGTGCCAGCAGTTTAGCGCACTCCTACAATGAGCAGTTCTTC. Protein product: CASSLAHSYNEQFF. V usage is TRBV12-3 or TRBV12-4 and J usage is TRBJ2-1; D not certain. The V and J ends lost 0 bases and 0 bases respectively, with 3 bases between them. The CDR3 runs 14 residues.

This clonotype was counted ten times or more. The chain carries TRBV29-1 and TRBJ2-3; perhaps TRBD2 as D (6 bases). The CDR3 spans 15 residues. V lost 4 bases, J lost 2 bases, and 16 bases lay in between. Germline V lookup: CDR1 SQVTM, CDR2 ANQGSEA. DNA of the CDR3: TGCAGCGTTGGAACGGGGGTTGTCGACACAGATACGCAGTATTTT. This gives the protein CSVGTGVVDTDTQYF.

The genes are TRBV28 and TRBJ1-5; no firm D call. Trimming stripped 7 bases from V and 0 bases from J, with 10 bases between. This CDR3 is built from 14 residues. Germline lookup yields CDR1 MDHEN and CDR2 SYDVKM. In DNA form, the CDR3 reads TGTGCCAGCAAAAGAAGCCATAGCAATCAGCCCCAGCATTTT. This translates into CASKRSHSNQPQHF.

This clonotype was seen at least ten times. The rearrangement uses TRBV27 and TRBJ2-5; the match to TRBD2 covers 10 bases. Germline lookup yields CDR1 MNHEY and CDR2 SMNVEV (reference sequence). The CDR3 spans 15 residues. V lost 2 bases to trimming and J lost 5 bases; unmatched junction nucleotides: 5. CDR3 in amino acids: CASSLTSGTAETQYF. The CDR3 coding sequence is TGTGCCAGCAGTTTAACTAGCGGGACGGCGGAGACCCAGTACTTC.

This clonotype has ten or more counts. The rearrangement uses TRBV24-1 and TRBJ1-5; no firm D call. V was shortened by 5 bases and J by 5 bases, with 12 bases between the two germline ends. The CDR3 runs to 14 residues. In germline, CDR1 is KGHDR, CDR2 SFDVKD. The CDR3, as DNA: TGTGCCACCAGTGGTGTGGGCAGAGATCAGCCCCAGCATTTT. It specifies CATSGVGRDQPQHF.

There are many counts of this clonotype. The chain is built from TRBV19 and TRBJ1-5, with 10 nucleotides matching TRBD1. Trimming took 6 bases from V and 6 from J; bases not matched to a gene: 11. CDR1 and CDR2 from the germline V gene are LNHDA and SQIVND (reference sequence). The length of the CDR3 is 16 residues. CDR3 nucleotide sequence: TGTGCCAGTAGCCCCCCGGGACAGGGGTACGGTCAGCCCCAGCATTTT. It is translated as CASSPPGQGYGQPQHF.

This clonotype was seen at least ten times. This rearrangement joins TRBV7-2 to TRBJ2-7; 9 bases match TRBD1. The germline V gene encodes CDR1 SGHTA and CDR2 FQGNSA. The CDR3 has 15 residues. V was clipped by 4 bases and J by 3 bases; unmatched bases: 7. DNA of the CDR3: TGTGCCAGCAGCTCCGGGACAGGGAATCTCTACGAGCAGTACTTC. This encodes CASSSGTGNLYEQYF.

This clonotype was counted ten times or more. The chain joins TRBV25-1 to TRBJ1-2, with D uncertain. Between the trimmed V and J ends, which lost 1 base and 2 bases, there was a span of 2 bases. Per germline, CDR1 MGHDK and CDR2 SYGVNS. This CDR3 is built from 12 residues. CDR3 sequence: CASSELNYGYTF. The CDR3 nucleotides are TGTGCCAGCAGTGAATTAAACTATGGCTACACCTTC.

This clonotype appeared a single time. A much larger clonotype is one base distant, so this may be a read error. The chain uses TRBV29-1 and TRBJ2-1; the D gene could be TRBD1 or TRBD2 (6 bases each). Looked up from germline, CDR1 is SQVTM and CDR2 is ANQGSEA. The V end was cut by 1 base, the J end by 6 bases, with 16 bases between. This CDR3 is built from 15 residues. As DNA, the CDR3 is TGCAGCGTTGAAGGGGGGGCAGGGGACATCAATGAGCAGTTCTTC. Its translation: CSVEGGAGDINEQFF.

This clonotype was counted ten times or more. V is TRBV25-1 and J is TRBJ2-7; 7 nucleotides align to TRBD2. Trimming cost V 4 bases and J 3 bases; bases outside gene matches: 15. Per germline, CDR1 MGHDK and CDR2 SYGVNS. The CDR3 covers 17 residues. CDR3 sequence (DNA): TGTGCCAGCAGTGTCCTGCCCCTACTAGCGACTGGCTACGAGCAGTACTTC. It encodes CASSVLPLLATGYEQYF.

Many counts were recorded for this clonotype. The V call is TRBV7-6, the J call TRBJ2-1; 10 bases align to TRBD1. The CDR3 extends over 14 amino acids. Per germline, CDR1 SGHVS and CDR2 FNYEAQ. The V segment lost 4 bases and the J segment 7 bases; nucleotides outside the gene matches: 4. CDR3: CASSSRDRGNEQFF. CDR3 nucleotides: TGTGCCAGCAGCTCCCGGGACAGGGGTAATGAGCAGTTCTTC.

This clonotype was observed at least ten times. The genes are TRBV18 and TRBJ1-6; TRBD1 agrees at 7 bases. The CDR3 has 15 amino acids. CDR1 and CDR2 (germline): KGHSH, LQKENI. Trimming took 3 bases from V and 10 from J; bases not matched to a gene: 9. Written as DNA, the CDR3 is TGTGCCAGCTCACCTAGGGACAGAATAGGATCACCCCTCCACTTT. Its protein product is CASSPRDRIGSPLHF.

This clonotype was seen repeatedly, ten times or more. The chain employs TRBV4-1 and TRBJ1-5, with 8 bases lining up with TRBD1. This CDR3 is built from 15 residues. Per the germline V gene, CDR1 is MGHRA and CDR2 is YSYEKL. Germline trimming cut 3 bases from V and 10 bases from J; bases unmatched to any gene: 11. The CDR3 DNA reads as TGCGCCAGCAGCCACAACGACAGGGGAATCGATCCCCAGCATTTT. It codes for CASSHNDRGIDPQHF.

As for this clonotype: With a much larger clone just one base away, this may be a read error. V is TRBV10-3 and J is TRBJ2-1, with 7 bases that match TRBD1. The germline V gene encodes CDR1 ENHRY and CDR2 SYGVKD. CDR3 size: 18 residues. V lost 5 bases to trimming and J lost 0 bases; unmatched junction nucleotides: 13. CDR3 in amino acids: CAISNSLGQRTSYNEQFF. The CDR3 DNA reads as TGTGCCATCAGTAACAGTTTGGGACAGAGGACCTCCTACAATGAGCAGTTCTTC.